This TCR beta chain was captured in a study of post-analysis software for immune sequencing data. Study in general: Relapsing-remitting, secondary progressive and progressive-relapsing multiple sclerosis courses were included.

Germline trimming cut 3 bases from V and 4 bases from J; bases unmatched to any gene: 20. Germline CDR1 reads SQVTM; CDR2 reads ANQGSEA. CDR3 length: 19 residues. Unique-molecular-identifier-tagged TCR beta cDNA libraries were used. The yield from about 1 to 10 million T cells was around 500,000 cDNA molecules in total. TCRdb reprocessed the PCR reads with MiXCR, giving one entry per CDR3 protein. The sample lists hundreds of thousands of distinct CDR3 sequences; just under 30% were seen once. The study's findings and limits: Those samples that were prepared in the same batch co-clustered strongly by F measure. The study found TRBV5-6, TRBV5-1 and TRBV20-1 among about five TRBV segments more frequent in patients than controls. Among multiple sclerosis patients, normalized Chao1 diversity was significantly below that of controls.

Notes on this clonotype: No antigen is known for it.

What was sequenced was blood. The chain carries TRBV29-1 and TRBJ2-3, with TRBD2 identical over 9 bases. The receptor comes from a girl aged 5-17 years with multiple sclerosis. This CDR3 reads CSVDLTSGRLPISADTQYF. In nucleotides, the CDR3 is TGCAGCGTTGACTTAACTAGCGGGCGATTACCCATTAGCGCAGATACGCAGTATTTT.